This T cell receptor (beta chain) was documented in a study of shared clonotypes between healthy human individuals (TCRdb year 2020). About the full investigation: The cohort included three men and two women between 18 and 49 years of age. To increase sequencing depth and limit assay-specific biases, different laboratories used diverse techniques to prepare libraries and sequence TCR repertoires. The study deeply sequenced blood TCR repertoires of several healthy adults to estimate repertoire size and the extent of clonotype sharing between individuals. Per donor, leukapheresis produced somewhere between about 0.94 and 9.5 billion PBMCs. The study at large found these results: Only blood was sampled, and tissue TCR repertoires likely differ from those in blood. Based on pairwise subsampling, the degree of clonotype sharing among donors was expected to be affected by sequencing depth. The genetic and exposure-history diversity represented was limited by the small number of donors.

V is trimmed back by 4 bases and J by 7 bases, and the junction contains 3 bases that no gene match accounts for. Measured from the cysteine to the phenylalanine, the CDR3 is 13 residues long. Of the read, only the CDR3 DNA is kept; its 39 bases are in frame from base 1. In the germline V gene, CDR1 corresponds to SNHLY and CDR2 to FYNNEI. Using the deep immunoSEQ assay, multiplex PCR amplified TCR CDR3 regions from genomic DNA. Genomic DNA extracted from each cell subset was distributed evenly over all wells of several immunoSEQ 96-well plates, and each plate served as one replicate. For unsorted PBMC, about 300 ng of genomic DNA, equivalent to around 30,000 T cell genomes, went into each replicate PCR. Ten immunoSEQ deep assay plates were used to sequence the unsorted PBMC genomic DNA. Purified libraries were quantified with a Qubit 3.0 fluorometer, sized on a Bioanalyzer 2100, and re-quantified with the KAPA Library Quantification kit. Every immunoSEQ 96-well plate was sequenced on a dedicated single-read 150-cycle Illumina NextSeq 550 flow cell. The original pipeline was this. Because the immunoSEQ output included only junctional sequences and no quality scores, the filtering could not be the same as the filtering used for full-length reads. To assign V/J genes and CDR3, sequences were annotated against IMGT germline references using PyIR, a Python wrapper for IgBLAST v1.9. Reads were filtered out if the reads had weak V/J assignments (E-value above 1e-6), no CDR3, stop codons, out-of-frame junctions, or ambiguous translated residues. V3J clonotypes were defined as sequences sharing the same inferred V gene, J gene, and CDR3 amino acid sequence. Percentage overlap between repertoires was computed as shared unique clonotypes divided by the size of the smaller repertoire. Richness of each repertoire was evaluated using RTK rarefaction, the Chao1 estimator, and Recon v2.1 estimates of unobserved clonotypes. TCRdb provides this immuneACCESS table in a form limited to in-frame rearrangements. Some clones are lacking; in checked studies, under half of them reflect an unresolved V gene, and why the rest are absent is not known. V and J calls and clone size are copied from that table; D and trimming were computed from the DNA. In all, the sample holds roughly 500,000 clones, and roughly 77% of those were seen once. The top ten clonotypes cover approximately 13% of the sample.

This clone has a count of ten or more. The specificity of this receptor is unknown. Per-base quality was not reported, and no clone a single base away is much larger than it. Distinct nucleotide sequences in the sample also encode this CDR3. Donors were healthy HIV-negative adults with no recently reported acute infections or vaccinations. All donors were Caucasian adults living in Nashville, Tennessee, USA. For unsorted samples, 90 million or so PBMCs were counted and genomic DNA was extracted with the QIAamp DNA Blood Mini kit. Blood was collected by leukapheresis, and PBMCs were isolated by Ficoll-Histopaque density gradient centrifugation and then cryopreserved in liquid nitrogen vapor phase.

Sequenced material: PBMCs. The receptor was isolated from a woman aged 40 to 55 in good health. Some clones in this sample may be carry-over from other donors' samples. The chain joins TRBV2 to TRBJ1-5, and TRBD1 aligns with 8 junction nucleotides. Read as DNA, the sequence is TGTGCCAGCAGTGTGACAGGGGAACAGCCCCAGCATTTT. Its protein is CASSVTGEQPQHF.